This T cell receptor (beta chain) was recorded in a study of CD8+ T cells in alopecia areata. The overall study: Tofacitinib exposure lasted 6 to 18 months, followed by 6 months off drug.

This clone has just a few counts. Germline CDR1 reads MNHEY; CDR2 reads SVGAGI. V dropped 6 bases and J dropped 2 bases, with 5 bases sitting between them. This CDR3 region has 11 residues. The treatment here: oral pan-JAK inhibitor, 5-10 mg twice daily. RNA was isolated and reverse transcribed to cDNA, the sequencing template. Clones were sequenced by immunoSEQ multiplex PCR, and TCRdb holds only the in-frame ones, with some missing. Counted here are fewer than 250,000 clones, 43% occurring once; the ten biggest clones make up 2.6%. This receptor was taken from a human donor with alopecia areata. The specimen comprised CD4+ T cells sorted from blood, sampled at roughly week 36, from a patient treated with tofacitinib. The rearrangement uses TRBV6-5 and TRBJ2-7; weak D call: TRBD1 (5 bases). This CDR3 is CASRQAYEQYF. The DNA of the CDR3 is TGTGCCAGCAGACAGGCCTACGAGCAGTACTTC.